These 6 T cell receptor beta chains were sequenced from one sample in a study of T-cell reconstitution after alpha-beta-depleted transplantation in children (dated by TCRdb to the mid-2010s). The sample's treatment or condition, from its label and the paper: allogeneic hematopoietic cell transplantation with graft depleted of TCRalphabeta T cells and CD19 B cells. The library was generated by PCR. The sequencer was an Illumina HiSeq 2500. TCR library preparation used molecular barcoding, with unique molecular identifiers applied to normalize quantification of the TCRbeta repertoire. Through fastp at Q25 and MiXCR, TCRdb rebuilt clones from the public reads, retaining in-frame beta chains. Each CDR3 protein appears once, grouped with its most common genes and DNA. The sample data list roughly 98,000 distinct CDR3 sequences, and around 16% of these were observed just once. The ten largest make up about 20% of the sample.

The source was PBMCs, mostly from graft donor cells, collected 180 days after TCRalphabeta/CD19-depleted stem cell transplant. The receptors come from a male patient aged 2 to 9 who had a stem cell transplant for acute lymphoblastic leukemia, so the T cells may come from the graft donor.

This chain links TRBV20-1 with TRBJ1-1; possible D gene TRBD1, 5 bases. The length of the CDR3 is 14 residues. Germline loops: CDR1 DFQATT, CDR2 SNEGSKA (reference sequence). V shed 5 bases and J shed 2 bases, with 15 bases lying between them. The chain's CDR3 is CSARPTGPNTEAFF. In DNA, the CDR3 is TGCAGTGCTCGGCCAACGGGGCCTAACACTGAAGCTTTCTTT.

In this sample, this clonotype turned up many times. This rearrangement joins TRBV5-1 to TRBJ1-2; no clear D. The CDR3 totals 16 residues. Per germline, CDR1 SGHRS and CDR2 YFSETQ. The germline V and J ends were trimmed by 0 bases and 3 bases, with 15 bases remaining between them. The CDR3 coding sequence is TGCGCCAGCAGCTTGGAGTTGAACCGGGATGACTATGGCTACACCTTC. It translates to CASSLELNRDDYGYTF.

The table lists this clonotype with many counts. The V and J genes are TRBV7-6 and TRBJ2-1; TRBD2 matches 8 bases. From germline, CDR1 is SGHVS and CDR2 FNYEAQ. The CDR3 has 19 residues. The junction had 21 bases not matched to a gene; V was cut back by 5 bases and J by 6 bases. CDR3 sequence: CASSVAGASGRGGGNEQFF. The CDR3 nucleotides are TGTGCCAGCAGCGTCGCCGGGGCCAGCGGGAGAGGCGGGGGCAATGAGCAGTTCTTC.

The chain carries TRBV7-2 and TRBJ2-5, with D tentatively TRBD2 (7 bases). The germline V and J ends were trimmed by 3 bases and 5 bases, with 16 bases remaining between them. CDR1 is SGHTA, CDR2 FQGNSA, per germline. The CDR3 is made up of 15 amino acids. The CDR3 loop is CASSFVGGGRETQYF. DNA for the CDR3: TGTGCCAGCAGCTTCGTAGGGGGGGGCCGGGAGACCCAGTACTTC.

Comments on this clonotype: One end of the junction varies from germline; a read error may be responsible. The rearrangement joins TRBV20-1 to TRBJ2-4, with D uncertain. This CDR3 has 15 residues. The germline V gene encodes CDR1 DFQATT and CDR2 SNEGSKA (reference sequence). CDR3 region: CSARETGRSGGIHYF. The CDR3 region has the DNA TGCAGTGCTAGAGAAACCGGGCGGTCGGGTGGCATTCACTACTTC.

The chain employs TRBV6-1 and TRBJ1-1; D gene unclear. The CDR3 has 16 amino acids. Trimming left V 6 bases short and J 2 bases short, with 19 bases between. Germline CDR1 is MNHNS and CDR2 is SASEGT. For the CDR3, the DNA is TGTGCCAGCAGCACCTCCGTGCGACGTCGAAACACTGAAGCTTTCTTT. Translated: CASSTSVRRRNTEAFF.